This T cell receptor beta chain comes out of a study of technical replicates of blood from several donors. Between the trimmed V and J ends, which lost 5 bases and 5 bases, there was a span of 15 bases. This CDR3 is 14 amino acids long. The germline gives CDR1 MGHDK, CDR2 SYGVNS. The data were produced by immunoSEQ multiplex PCR, yet TCRdb's version contains in-frame clones alone and is incomplete. The table lists about 75,000 clones, 95% to 97% of them singletons. The sequence was obtained from a human donor in good health. Sequenced material: T cells isolated from PBMCs. The gene calls are TRBV25-1 and TRBJ1-1, with a possible D match to TRBD1 (6 bases). Here the CDR3 DNA reads TGTGCCAGCAGTACATCCATACAGGGTACTGAAGCTTTCTTT. Translation: CASSTSIQGTEAFF.